This T cell receptor beta chain came from a study of cytomegalovirus exposure and HLA in healthy donors. A note on this clone: Its target is unknown.

This CDR3 has 17 amino acids. The J segment lost 3 bases and the V segment lost 0 bases, leaving 4 bases of the junction unmatched. Germline V CDR1 and CDR2: MNHNS, SASEGT. Primers: 60 Vbeta forward and 13 Jbeta reverse. Data came from immunoSEQ multiplex PCR; TCRdb stores just in-frame clones and leaves some out. The sample yields roughly 170,000 clones, about 86% seen once. Study-wide findings and caveats: An apparent linkage of common viral pathogens to several of the most significant clusters emerged in a later analysis.

The source is a woman aged 25 to 39 in good health and CMV-seronegative. This chain connects TRBV6-1 to TRBJ2-3; 12 nucleotides agree with TRBD2. The sample comprised PBMCs. Here the CDR3 DNA reads TGTGCCAGCAGTGAAGCTTTACTAGCGGGGGGAACAGATACGCAGTATTTT. Translated: CASSEALLAGGTDTQYF.